A single T cell receptor beta chain is shown here with its context. Its antigen remains unidentified. These data belong to a study of cytomegalovirus exposure and HLA in healthy donors. This CDR3 is built from 14 residues. The germline gives CDR1 GTSNPN, CDR2 SVGIG (reference sequence). The ends were cut back, 3 bases at V and 7 bases at J, with 18 bases in the middle. Study results and limitations: After further analysis at a later stage, 16,951 TCR beta sequences were associated with HLA alleles at 0.05 false discovery rate. Cytomegalovirus association was listed for 164 TCR beta chains.

PCR was performed using 60 Vbeta and 13 Jbeta primers. The repertoire was sequenced with immunoSEQ multiplex PCR; TCRdb's copy has only in-frame clones and lacks some. Counted here are 70,000 or so clones, approximately 68% occurring once; the ten biggest clones make up 11%. The gene calls are TRBV30 and TRBJ1-2, with D possibly matching TRBD1 (5 bases). Source material: PBMCs. This clonotype originated in a woman aged 25 to 39 in good health and CMV-seronegative. For the CDR3, the DNA is TGTGCCTGGAGCATTTGGCAGGGATCGACTGGCTACACCTTC. This gives the protein CAWSIWQGSTGYTF.